The 4 T cell receptor delta chains below all came from one sample that was sequenced in a study of γδ T cells in repeated Plasmodium falciparum infection. Vgamma9/Vdelta2+ and Vdelta2-negative gammadelta T cells were flow-sorted from PBMC for bulk sequencing. TCRdb re-processed the multiplex PCR reads via CATT. Of around 52,000 delta-chain clones listed, approximately 1.5% were seen once; the top ten hold over 14%. The sequenced sample was gamma-delta T cells from blood. These receptors came from a pool of human donors (malaria-infected and uninfected, not separated).

To note about this clone: The TCRdb protein, from a much larger clone, departs from this DNA's translation at residue 6, likely by read error; the protein shown derives from the DNA. The chain has TRDV1 and TRDJ1, with TRDD3 matching over 9 bases. TCRdb is silent on the J gene; assignment here came from matching the DNA to germline. The CDR3 is 19 amino acids. Losses at the gene ends were 2 bases for V and 1 base for J; bases not matched to a gene: 14. Germline CDR1 reads TSWWSYY; CDR2 reads QGS. CDR3 DNA sequence: TGTGCTCTTGGGGAAAAGATCACTAGGGGGATACCGCCCACCGATAAACTCATCTTT. Amino acids: CALGEKITRGIPPTDKLIF.

Turning to this clone: This DNA translates differently at residue 7 from the TCRdb protein, which is that of a much larger clone; a read error is likely, and the protein shown is the DNA's own translation. This chain joins TRDV1 and TRDJ1; weak D call: TRDD3 (5 bases). From germline, CDR1 is TSWWSYY and CDR2 QGS. V gave up 6 bases and J gave up 2 bases, with 7 bases separating them. The CDR3 totals 12 residues. The CDR3 region has the DNA TGTGCTCTTGGATGGGGTACCGATAAACTCATCTTT. Translation: CALGWGTDKLIF.

This clone was seen more than once but under ten times. TCRdb assigns this DNA the protein of a much larger clone, which departs from its translation at residue 11; this likely reflects a read error, and the protein shown comes from translating the DNA. The chain recombines TRDV1 with TRDJ1, with 7 bases fitting TRDD3. Looked up from germline, CDR1 is TSWWSYY and CDR2 is QGS. Losses at the gene ends were 3 bases for V and 2 bases for J; bases not matched to a gene: 15. This CDR3 spans 18 amino acids. CDR3 protein: CALGEYPGISSYTDKLIF. DNA of the CDR3: TGTGCTCTTGGGGAGTACCCGGGGATATCCAGTTATACCGATAAACTCATCTTT.

This clone is termed medium-sized. Other DNA sequences in this specimen translate into the identical CDR3. This chain joins TRDV1 and TRDJ1; TRDD3 matches 10 bases. The CDR3 spans 22 residues. Germline CDR1 TSWWSYY, CDR2 QGS. V shed 3 bases and J 0 bases; nucleotides not matched to a gene: 22. CDR3 sequence (DNA): TGTGCTCTTGGGGAGACTTCCTGGTACTGGGGGATGGGGATACCGTACACCGATAAACTCATCTTT. Residues: CALGETSWYWGMGIPYTDKLIF.